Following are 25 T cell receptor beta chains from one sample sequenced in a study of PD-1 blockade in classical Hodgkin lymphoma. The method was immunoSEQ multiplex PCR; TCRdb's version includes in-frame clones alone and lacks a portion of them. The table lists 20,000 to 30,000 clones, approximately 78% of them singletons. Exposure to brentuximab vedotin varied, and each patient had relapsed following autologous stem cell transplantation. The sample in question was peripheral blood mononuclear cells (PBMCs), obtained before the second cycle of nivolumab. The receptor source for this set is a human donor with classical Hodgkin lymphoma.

CDR3 bases: TGCGCCAGCAGCGCTACAGGAAGAGCTGGAAACACCATATATTTT. This codes for CASSATGRAGNTIYF. The chain links TRBV5-1 to TRBJ1-3, with a tentative D call TRBD1 (5 bases). V was clipped by 4 bases and J by 2 bases, with 13 bases between them. The CDR3 has 15 amino acids. Germline V CDR1 and CDR2: SGHRS, YFSETQ.

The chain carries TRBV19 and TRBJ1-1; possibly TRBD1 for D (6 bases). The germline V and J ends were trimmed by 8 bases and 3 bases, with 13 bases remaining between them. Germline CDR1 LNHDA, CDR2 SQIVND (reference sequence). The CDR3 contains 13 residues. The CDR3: CASSGDTDTEAFF. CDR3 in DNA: TGTGCCAGTTCAGGGGACACGGACACTGAAGCTTTCTTT.

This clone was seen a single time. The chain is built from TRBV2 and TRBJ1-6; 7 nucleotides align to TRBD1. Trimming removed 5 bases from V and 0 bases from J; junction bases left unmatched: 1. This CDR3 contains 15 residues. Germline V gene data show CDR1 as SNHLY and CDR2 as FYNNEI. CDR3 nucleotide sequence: TGTGCCAGCAGTCGGGACAGCTCCTATAATTCACCCCTCCACTTT. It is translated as CASSRDSSYNSPLHF.

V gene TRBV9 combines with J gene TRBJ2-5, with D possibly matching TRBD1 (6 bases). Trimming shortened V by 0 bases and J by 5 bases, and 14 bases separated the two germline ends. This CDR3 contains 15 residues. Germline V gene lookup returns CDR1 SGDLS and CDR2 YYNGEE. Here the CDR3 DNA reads TGTGCCAGCAGCGTAGATCAGGGGCGCACCGAGACCCAGTACTTC. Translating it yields CASSVDQGRTETQYF. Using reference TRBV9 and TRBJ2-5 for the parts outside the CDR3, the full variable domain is DSGVTQTPKHLITATGQRVTLRCSPRSGDLSVYWYQQSLDQGLQFLIQYYNGEERAKGNILERFSAQQFPDLHSELNLSSLELGDSALYFCASSVDQGRTETQYFGPGTRLLVL.

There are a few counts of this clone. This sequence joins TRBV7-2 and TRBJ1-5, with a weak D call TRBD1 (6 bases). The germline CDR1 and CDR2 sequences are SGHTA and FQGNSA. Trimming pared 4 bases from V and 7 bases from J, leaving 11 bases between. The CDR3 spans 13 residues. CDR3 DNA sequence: TGTGCCAGCAGCTCTTCGACAGGACAGCCCCAGCATTTT. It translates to CASSSSTGQPQHF.

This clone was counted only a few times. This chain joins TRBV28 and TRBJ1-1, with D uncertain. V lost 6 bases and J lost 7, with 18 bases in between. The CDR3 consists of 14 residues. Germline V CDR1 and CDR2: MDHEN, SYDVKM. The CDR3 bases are TGTGCCAGCAGCCGAAATGCGGGGAGTTTTGAAGCTTTCTTT. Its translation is CASSRNAGSFEAFF.

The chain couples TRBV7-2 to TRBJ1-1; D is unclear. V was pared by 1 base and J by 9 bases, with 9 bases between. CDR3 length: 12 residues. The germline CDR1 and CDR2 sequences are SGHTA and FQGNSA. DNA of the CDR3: TGTGCCAGCAGCTTAGGGGTCAGTAAAGCTTTCTTT. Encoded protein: CASSLGVSKAFF.

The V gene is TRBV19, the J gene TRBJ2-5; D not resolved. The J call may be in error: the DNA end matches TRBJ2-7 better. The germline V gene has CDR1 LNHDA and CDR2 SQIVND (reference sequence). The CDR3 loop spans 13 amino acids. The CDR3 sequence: CASSMFPDYEQYF. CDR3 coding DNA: TGTGCCAGTAGTATGTTTCCGGACTACGAGCAGTACTTC.

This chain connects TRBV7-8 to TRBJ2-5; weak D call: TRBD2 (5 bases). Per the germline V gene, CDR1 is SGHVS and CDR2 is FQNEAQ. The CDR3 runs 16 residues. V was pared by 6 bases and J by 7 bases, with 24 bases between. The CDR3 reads CASSRQRPGWKVTQYF. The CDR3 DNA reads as TGTGCCAGCAGTCGCCAGAGGCCGGGATGGAAAGTGACCCAGTACTTC.

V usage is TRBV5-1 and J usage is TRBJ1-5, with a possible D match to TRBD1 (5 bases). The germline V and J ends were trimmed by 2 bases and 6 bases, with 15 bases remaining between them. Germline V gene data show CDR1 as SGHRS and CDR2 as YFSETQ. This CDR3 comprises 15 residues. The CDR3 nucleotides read TGCGCCAGCAGCTTTGCCCCTGGGGGTGGTCAGCCCCAGCATTTT. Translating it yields CASSFAPGGGQPQHF.

The CDR3: CASSIVLVVGTEAFF. The DNA for the CDR3 is TGTGCCAGTAGTATAGTGTTAGTGGTTGGCACTGAAGCTTTCTTT. V and J are TRBV19 and TRBJ1-1; D gene unclear. The germline V and J ends were trimmed by 1 base and 4 bases, with 13 bases remaining between them. The germline gives CDR1 LNHDA, CDR2 SQIVND (reference sequence). The CDR3 loop spans 15 amino acids.

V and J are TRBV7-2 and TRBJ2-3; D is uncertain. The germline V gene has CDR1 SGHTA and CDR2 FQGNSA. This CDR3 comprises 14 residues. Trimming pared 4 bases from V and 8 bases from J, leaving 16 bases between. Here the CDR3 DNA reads TGTGCCAGCAGCTACCTCACCTCAGCCGGTACGCAGTATTTT. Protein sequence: CASSYLTSAGTQYF.

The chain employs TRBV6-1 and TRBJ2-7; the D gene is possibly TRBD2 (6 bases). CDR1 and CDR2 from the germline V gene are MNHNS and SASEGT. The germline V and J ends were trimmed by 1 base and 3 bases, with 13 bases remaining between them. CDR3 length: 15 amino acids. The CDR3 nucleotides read TGTGCCAGCAGTGAAGGGGGAACTAGCCTCTACGAGCAGTACTTC. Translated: CASSEGGTSLYEQYF.

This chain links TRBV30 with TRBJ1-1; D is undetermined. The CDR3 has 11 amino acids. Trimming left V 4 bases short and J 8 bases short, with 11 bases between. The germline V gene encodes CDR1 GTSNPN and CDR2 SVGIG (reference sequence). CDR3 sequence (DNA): TGTGCCTGGACAGGTCCCGCGGAAGCTTTCTTT. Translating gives CAWTGPAEAFF.

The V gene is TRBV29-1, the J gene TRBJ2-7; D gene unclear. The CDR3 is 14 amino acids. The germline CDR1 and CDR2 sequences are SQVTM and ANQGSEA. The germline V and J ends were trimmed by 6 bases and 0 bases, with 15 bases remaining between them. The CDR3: CSVHQENPSYEQYF. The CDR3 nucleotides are TGCAGCGTCCACCAGGAAAATCCCTCCTACGAGCAGTACTTC.

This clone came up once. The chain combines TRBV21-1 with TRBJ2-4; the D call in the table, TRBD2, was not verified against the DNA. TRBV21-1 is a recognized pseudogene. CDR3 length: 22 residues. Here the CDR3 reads CASSKATPSRGLAGQAKNIQYF. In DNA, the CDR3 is TGTGCCAGCAGCAAAGCTACACCTTCAAGGGGACTAGCGGGACAAGCCAAAAACATTCAGTACTTC.

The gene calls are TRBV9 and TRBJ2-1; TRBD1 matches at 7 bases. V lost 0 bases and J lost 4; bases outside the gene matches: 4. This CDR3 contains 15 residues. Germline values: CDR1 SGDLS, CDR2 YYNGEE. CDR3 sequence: CASSVGDRDYNEQFF. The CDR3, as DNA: TGTGCCAGCAGCGTAGGGGACAGAGATTACAATGAGCAGTTCTTC.

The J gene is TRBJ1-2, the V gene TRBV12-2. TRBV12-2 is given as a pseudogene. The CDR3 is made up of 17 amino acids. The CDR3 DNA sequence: TGTGCAAGTCGCTTAGCGTTGAAATTTGGAGCTAACTATGGCTACACCTTC. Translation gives CASRLALKFGANYGYTF.

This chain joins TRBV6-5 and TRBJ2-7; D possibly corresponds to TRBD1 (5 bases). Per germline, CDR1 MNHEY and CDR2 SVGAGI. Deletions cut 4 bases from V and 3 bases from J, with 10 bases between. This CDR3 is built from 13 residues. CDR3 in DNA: TGTGCCAGCAGTTTTACAGGCAACTACGAGCAGTACTTC. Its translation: CASSFTGNYEQYF.

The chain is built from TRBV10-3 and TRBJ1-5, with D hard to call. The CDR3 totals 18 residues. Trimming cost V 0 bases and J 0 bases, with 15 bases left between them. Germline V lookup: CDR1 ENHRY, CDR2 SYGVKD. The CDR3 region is CAISESWASLYSNQPQHF. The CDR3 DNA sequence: TGTGCCATCAGTGAGTCATGGGCTTCGCTATATAGCAATCAGCCCCAGCATTTT.

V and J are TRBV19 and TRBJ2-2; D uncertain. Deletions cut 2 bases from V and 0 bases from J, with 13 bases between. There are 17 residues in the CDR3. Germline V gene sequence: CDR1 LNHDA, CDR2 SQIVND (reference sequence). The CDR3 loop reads CASSIRNSGANTGELFF. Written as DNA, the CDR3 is TGTGCCAGTAGTATAAGGAACAGTGGAGCGAACACCGGGGAGCTGTTTTTT. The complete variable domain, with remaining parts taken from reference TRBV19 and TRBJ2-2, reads DGGITQSPKYLFRKEGQNVTLSCEQNLNHDAMYWYRQDPGQGLRLIYYSQIVNDFQKGDIAEGYSVSREKKESFPLTVTSAQKNPTAFYLCASSIRNSGANTGELFFGEGSRLTVL.

CDR3 sequence reads: CASSVAGGSPLHF. The CDR3 bases are TGTGCCAGCAGCGTAGCCGGTGGCTCACCCCTCCACTTT. This chain links TRBV9 with TRBJ1-6; D not resolved. V lost 0 bases to trimming and J lost 10 bases, with 8 bases between them. Germline CDR1 is SGDLS and CDR2 is YYNGEE. The CDR3 runs to 13 residues.

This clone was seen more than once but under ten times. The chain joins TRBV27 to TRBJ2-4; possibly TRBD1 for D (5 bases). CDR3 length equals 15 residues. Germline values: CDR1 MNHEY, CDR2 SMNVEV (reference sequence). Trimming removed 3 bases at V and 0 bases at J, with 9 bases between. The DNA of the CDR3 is TGTGCCAGCAGTTTCAGGGAAATAGCCAAAAACATTCAGTACTTC. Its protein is CASSFREIAKNIQYF.

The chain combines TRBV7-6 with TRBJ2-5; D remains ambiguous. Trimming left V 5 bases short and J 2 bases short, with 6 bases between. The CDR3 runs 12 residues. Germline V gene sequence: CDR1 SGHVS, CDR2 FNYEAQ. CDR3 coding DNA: TGTGCCAGCAGCACGGTTCAAGAGACCCAGTACTTC. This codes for CASSTVQETQYF. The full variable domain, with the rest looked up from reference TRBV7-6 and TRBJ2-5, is GAGVSQSPRYKVTKRGQDVALRCDPISGHVSLYWYRQALGQGPEFLTYFNYEAQQDKSGLPNDRFSAERPEGSISTLTIQRTEQRDSAMYRCASSTVQETQYFGPGTRLLVL.

DNA for the CDR3: TGCAGCGGGGACAGGGGTTACCCAGATACGCAGTATTTT. This gives the protein CSGDRGYPDTQYF. V gene TRBV29-1 combines with J gene TRBJ2-3; 10 bases match TRBD1. The CDR3 is 13 amino acids. Germline lookup yields CDR1 SQVTM and CDR2 ANQGSEA. With V trimmed by 7 bases and J by 4 bases, 5 bases remained unmatched.